The 5 T cell receptor beta chains presented below share a single source sample, sequenced in a study of response to subunit inactivated influenza vaccine. TCRdb fed the RT-PCR reads into MiXCR, producing one record per CDR3 protein. The sample records fewer than 750,000 distinct CDR3 sequences, approximately 15% being singletons. The material sequenced was PBMCs from blood, taken 11 to 12 days after vaccination. These receptors originate from a man over 45 who received an inactivated influenza vaccine.

The table lists this clonotype with a few counts. The chain combines TRBV29-1 with TRBJ1-1; D perhaps matches TRBD1 (5 bases). Germline-derived CDR1 and CDR2 are SQVTM and ANQGSEA. The germline V and J ends were trimmed by 6 bases and 0 bases, with 11 bases remaining between them. The CDR3 loop spans 13 amino acids. The CDR3 loop is CSVGHLMNTEAFF. The CDR3 region has the DNA TGCAGCGTCGGACATCTCATGAACACTGAAGCTTTCTTT.

The sample holds many counts of this clonotype. V is TRBV7-2 and J is TRBJ2-3; no reliable D call. Between the trimmed V and J ends, which lost 5 bases and 2 bases, there was a span of 8 bases. CDR1 and CDR2 from the germline V gene are SGHTA and FQGNSA. The CDR3 is made up of 13 amino acids. CDR3 loop: CASSLVHTDTQYF. The CDR3 DNA follows: TGTGCCAGCAGCCTCGTCCACACAGATACGCAGTATTTT.

The table lists this clonotype with a few counts. The chain is built from TRBV7-9 and TRBJ1-6; D perhaps matches TRBD1 (5 bases). Trimming took 6 bases from V and 14 from J, leaving 17 bases between them. Looked up from germline, CDR1 is SEHNR and CDR2 is FQNEAQ (reference sequence). This CDR3 comprises 13 residues. This chain's CDR3 is CASSQTGPGTLHF. CDR3 coding DNA: TGTGCCAGCAGTCAAACGGGACCTGGGACCCTCCACTTT.

The CDR3 protein is CASSLEDNPYEQYF. Written as DNA, the CDR3 is TGTGCCAGCAGCTTAGAGGACAACCCCTACGAGCAGTACTTC. The J gene is TRBJ2-7, the V gene TRBV7-9; D may be TRBD1 (5 bases). CDR1 and CDR2 (germline): SEHNR, FQNEAQ (reference sequence). The germline V and J ends were trimmed by 1 base and 2 bases, with 9 bases remaining between them. The CDR3 sequence is 14 residues long.

The chain has TRBV20-1 and TRBJ1-5, with D hard to call. The V gene lost 3 bases and the J gene lost 0 bases, with 9 bases spanning the gap. CDR1 DFQATT and CDR2 SNEGSKA come from the germline V gene (reference sequence). This CDR3 contains 14 residues. The CDR3 region is CSASSTASNQPQHF. The CDR3 DNA reads as TGCAGTGCTAGTTCGACGGCTAGCAATCAGCCCCAGCATTTT.